The sequence of this T cell receptor beta chain was determined in a study of neurological immune-mediated disorders. V lost 4 bases to trimming and J lost 2 bases, with 4 bases between them. CDR3 length equals 11 residues. Germline V gives CDR1 SGHKS, CDR2 YYEKEE (reference sequence). Sample share makes this clonotype medium-sized. Time point: longitudinal time-point 2. 5'RACE employing 10-nucleotide random UMIs yielded the cDNA. TCRdb called the 5' RACE reads again in MiXCR, with one record for every CDR3 protein. The sample has around 90,000 distinct CDR3 sequences, around 13% seen once. This sequence originates from a female donor with HTLV-1-associated myelopathy (HAM/TSP). The chain combines TRBV5-5 with TRBJ2-7, with no clear D. The sequencing input was PBMCs. The CDR3 DNA sequence: TGTGCCAGCAGCCGAGCCTACGAGCAGTACTTC. Translated, it gives CASSRAYEQYF.